This TCR beta chain was obtained from a study of T cells after yellow fever vaccination. Study-level points and caveats: The presence of abundant clonotypes contaminating from the bulk population was possible in FACS-sorted repertoires. Boosting was followed by the reappearance of most primary-vaccination clones (under 97% CD4, around 90% CD8). The secondary T-cell response peaked on day 5, not day 15, but was weaker.

As TCR cDNA was made by 5'RACE template switching, a universal primer site and UMIs were added. TCRdb analysed the 5' RACE reads with MiXCR anew, one entry per CDR3 protein. Of 75,000 to 100,000 distinct CDR3 sequences listed, approximately 9% are singletons. The CDR3 consists of 16 residues. V was pared by 0 bases and J by 5 bases, with 14 bases between. Germline V gives CDR1 MNHEY, CDR2 SVGEGT. Sequencing was performed on CD8+ T cells not binding an NS4B(214-222) dextramer, sorted from PBMCs, taken around 14 days after the first yellow fever vaccination. The rearrangement joins TRBV6-2 or TRBV6-3 to TRBJ1-5; maybe TRBD1 (5 bases). The source is a man aged 18-30 years who received the YFV17D yellow fever vaccine. CDR3 nucleotides: TGTGCCAGCAGTTACTCGCCCGGGGCTTACGATCAGCCCCAGCATTTT. Encoded protein: CASSYSPGAYDQPQHF.